This T cell receptor (beta chain) was identified in a study of T cell changes during pregnancy in multiple sclerosis. Generated by immunoSEQ multiplex PCR, the TCRdb table keeps only in-frame clones and is missing some. The sample has some 63,000 clones, 75% to 95% seen once; the top ten hold about 0.9%. The V segment lost 4 bases and the J segment 2 bases; nucleotides outside the gene matches: 4. This CDR3 region has 16 residues. The germline CDR1 and CDR2 sequences are SNHLY and FYNNEI. The clonotype comes from a female donor with multiple sclerosis, enrolled in a pregnancy study. The material sequenced was peripheral blood, taken before pregnancy. V and J are TRBV2 and TRBJ1-3, with 11 nucleotides matching TRBD1. The CDR3, as DNA: TGTGCCAGCAGTGGAGGGACAGGGGGAACTGGAAACACCATATATTTT. Its protein is CASSGGTGGTGNTIYF.